The next 24 T cell receptor beta chains were all read from a single sample in a study of long-term antiretroviral therapy in people with HIV. The run of the v3.0 immunoSEQ assay was at survey level. The repertoire was sequenced with immunoSEQ multiplex PCR; TCRdb's copy has only in-frame clones and lacks some. This sample has 15,000 to 20,000 clones, with over 75% found just once. The sequencing used unsorted PBMCs, collected at the start of antiretroviral therapy, before treatment. The receptor source for this set is a woman aged 40 to 55 with HIV.

The rearrangement uses TRBV6-1 and TRBJ1-1, with D perhaps TRBD1 (6 bases). CDR3 size: 11 residues. Trimming took off 10 bases at V and 9 bases at J, with 15 bases between the two ends. In germline, CDR1 is MNHNS, CDR2 SASEGT. CDR3 DNA sequence: TGTGCCATCACGGAAGGGGGGCAAGCTTTCTTT. It encodes CAITEGGQAFF.

The V call is TRBV11-3, the J call TRBJ1-1, with a possible D match to TRBD1 (5 bases). This CDR3 is built from 15 residues. Germline V gene data show CDR1 as SGHNT and CDR2 as YENEEA. The V end lost 4 bases, the J end lost 5 bases, and 17 bases lay between the germline ends. CDR3 in DNA: TGTGCCAGCAGCTCTCAGGGATCTGGAGCGACTGAAGCTTTCTTT. Amino acid sequence: CASSSQGSGATEAFF. Drawing the rest from reference TRBV11-3 and TRBJ1-1, the complete variable domain is EAGVVQSPRYKIIEKKQPVAFWCNPISGHNTLYWYLQNLGQGPELLIRYENEEAVDDSQLPKDRFSAERLKGVDSTLKIQPAELGDSAVYLCASSSQGSGATEAFFGQGTRLTVV.

V is TRBV11-1 and J is TRBJ2-7; the match to TRBD1 covers 8 bases. V lost 5 bases, J lost 0 bases, and 6 bases stayed unmatched. Germline V gene data show CDR1 as SGHAT and CDR2 as FQDESV (reference sequence). The CDR3 consists of 15 residues. The DNA for the CDR3 is TGTGCCAGCAGCGGCGGGACAGGTCGCTCCTACGAGCAGTACTTC. Residues: CASSGGTGRSYEQYF.

This clone turned up a few times. The rearrangement links TRBV27 to TRBJ1-2; D is undetermined. Germline V gives CDR1 MNHEY, CDR2 SMNVEV (reference sequence). The CDR3 has 15 amino acids. V dropped 3 bases and J dropped 4 bases, with 15 bases sitting between them. CDR3 sequence reads: CASSFSPDISYGYTF. The CDR3 nucleotides read TGTGCCAGCAGTTTCTCCCCCGACATAAGCTATGGCTACACCTTC.

This rearrangement joins TRBV9 to TRBJ2-3; D is undetermined. The V and J ends lost 0 bases and 6 bases respectively, with 11 bases between them. CDR3 length equals 14 residues. The germline V gene has CDR1 SGDLS and CDR2 YYNGEE. CDR3 loop: CASSVARPGDTQYF. The CDR3 DNA follows: TGTGCCAGCAGCGTAGCCCGTCCCGGGGATACGCAGTATTTT. Complete variable domain (other parts from reference TRBV9 and TRBJ2-3): DSGVTQTPKHLITATGQRVTLRCSPRSGDLSVYWYQQSLDQGLQFLIQYYNGEERAKGNILERFSAQQFPDLHSELNLSSLELGDSALYFCASSVARPGDTQYFGPGTRLTVL.

The chain combines TRBV7-2 with TRBJ2-3; TRBD1 matches 12 bases. This CDR3 has 16 amino acids. CDR1 is SGHTA, CDR2 FQGNSA, per germline. V was clipped by 5 bases and J by 4 bases; unmatched bases: 7. The CDR3 loop reads CASSHLGTGGPDTQYF. CDR3 DNA: TGTGCCAGCAGCCACCTCGGGACAGGGGGCCCAGATACGCAGTATTTT.

The V gene is TRBV5-1, the J gene TRBJ2-5; 8 bases are a match to TRBD1. This CDR3 is 13 amino acids long. Unmatched junction bases numbered 4, after V lost 5 bases and J lost 4 bases. The germline CDR1 and CDR2 sequences are SGHRS and YFSETQ. CDR3 residues: CASSGQGGETQYF. In DNA, the CDR3 is TGCGCCAGCAGTGGACAGGGAGGAGAGACCCAGTACTTC.

The rearrangement joins TRBV5-1 to TRBJ1-4; D perhaps matches TRBD1 (6 bases). The CDR3 loop spans 15 amino acids. Per germline, CDR1 SGHRS and CDR2 YFSETQ. V was shortened by 0 bases and J by 3 bases, with 9 bases between the two germline ends. The CDR3 nucleotides are TGCGCCAGCAGCTTGGGAGGGACATCTAATGAAAAACTGTTTTTT. Its translation is CASSLGGTSNEKLFF.

This sequence joins TRBV27 and TRBJ2-7; D is unresolved. Germline V CDR1 and CDR2: MNHEY, SMNVEV (reference sequence). Trimming cost V 3 bases and J 2 bases, with 8 bases left between them. The CDR3 runs 13 residues. The CDR3: CASSFQQTYEQYF. The CDR3 DNA follows: TGTGCCAGCAGTTTCCAGCAGACCTACGAGCAGTACTTC.

The CDR3 loop reads CASSGYTDTQYF. Here the CDR3 DNA reads TGTGCCAGCAGTGGGTACACAGATACGCAGTATTTT. The chain links TRBV2 to TRBJ2-3; D ambiguous. The ends were cut back, 4 bases at V and 2 bases at J, with 4 bases in the middle. The CDR3 is 12 residues long. In germline, CDR1 is SNHLY, CDR2 FYNNEI.

The chain employs TRBV19 and TRBJ1-5, with 8 bases fitting TRBD1. Unmatched junction bases numbered 5, after V lost 7 bases and J lost 6 bases. This CDR3 is built from 13 residues. The germline V gene encodes CDR1 LNHDA and CDR2 SQIVND (reference sequence). CDR3 in amino acids: CASNGQGAQPQHF. For the CDR3, the DNA is TGTGCCAGTAACGGACAGGGAGCTCAGCCCCAGCATTTT.

This chain connects TRBV9 to TRBJ2-2; possibly TRBD1 for D (5 bases). CDR1 SGDLS and CDR2 YYNGEE come from the germline V gene. The CDR3 runs to 18 residues. Trimming cost V 3 bases and J 2 bases, with 20 bases left between them. This CDR3 reads CASSETHSRVVNTGELFF. DNA of the CDR3: TGTGCCAGCAGCGAGACCCACAGCAGGGTTGTTAACACCGGGGAGCTGTTTTTT.

V is TRBV28 and J is TRBJ2-5; 10 bases map to TRBD2. Germline loops: CDR1 MDHEN, CDR2 SYDVKM. J was trimmed by 5 bases and V by 5 bases; bases with no gene match: 5. The CDR3 consists of 14 residues. CDR3 in DNA: TGTGCCAGCAGTAGCGGGGGGGCCGGGGAGACCCAGTACTTC. As protein: CASSSGGAGETQYF.

The chain combines TRBV9 with TRBJ1-2; no definite D call. Germline lookup yields CDR1 SGDLS and CDR2 YYNGEE. This CDR3 is built from 17 residues. Trimming pared 6 bases from V and 5 bases from J, leaving 26 bases between. CDR3 residues: CASTKSLDTPMRYGYTF. The CDR3 nucleotides are TGTGCCAGCACAAAGAGTCTCGACACCCCGATGAGGTATGGCTACACCTTC.

The chain is built from TRBV29-1 and TRBJ1-2; a possible D gene is TRBD1 (5 bases). The CDR3 spans 13 residues. The V end lost 4 bases, the J end lost 8 bases, and 17 bases lay between the germline ends. Per germline, CDR1 SQVTM and CDR2 ANQGSEA. CDR3 region: CSVVGADYSGYTF. The DNA for the CDR3 is TGCAGCGTTGTTGGGGCAGACTACTCGGGCTACACCTTC.

The chain recombines TRBV2 with TRBJ2-2; D gene uncertain. V was shortened by 6 bases and J by 1 base, with 12 bases between the two germline ends. The germline CDR1 and CDR2 sequences are SNHLY and FYNNEI. The CDR3 length is 15 residues. The chain's CDR3 is CASRMGTKNTGELFF. In DNA, the CDR3 is TGTGCCAGCAGGATGGGAACCAAGAACACCGGGGAGCTGTTTTTT.

The chain recombines TRBV7-2 with TRBJ2-7, with 7 nucleotides matching TRBD1. CDR1 SGHTA and CDR2 FQGNSA come from the germline V gene. This CDR3 has 16 amino acids. V lost 3 bases, J lost 2 bases, and 10 bases stayed unmatched. This CDR3 is CASSLGNRGPPYEQYF. CDR3 DNA sequence: TGTGCCAGCAGCTTGGGGAACAGGGGCCCCCCCTACGAGCAGTACTTC.

This chain joins TRBV4-3 and TRBJ2-7; 10 bases agree with TRBD1. The CDR3 is 13 amino acids. The V segment lost 4 bases and the J segment 7 bases; nucleotides outside the gene matches: 4. In germline, CDR1 is LGHNA, CDR2 YSLEER. Here the CDR3 DNA reads TGCGCCAGCAGCCTCGGACAGGGGGGGGAGCAGTACTTC. Translating gives CASSLGQGGEQYF.

The V gene is TRBV9, the J gene TRBJ2-3; 10 bases map to TRBD2. This CDR3 spans 15 amino acids. Trimming cost V 5 bases and J 1 base; bases outside gene matches: 4. Germline V gene data show CDR1 as SGDLS and CDR2 as YYNGEE. Here the CDR3 reads CASRRGTSGTDTQYF. The CDR3 bases are TGTGCCAGCAGGAGAGGGACTAGCGGCACAGATACGCAGTATTTT.

The gene calls are TRBV27 and TRBJ1-5; D might be TRBD1 (5 bases). Trimming stripped 4 bases from V and 7 bases from J, with 8 bases between. The CDR3 totals 12 residues. Germline V lookup: CDR1 MNHEY, CDR2 SMNVEV (reference sequence). CDR3 amino acids: CASSSQGQPQHF. CDR3 nucleotide sequence: TGTGCCAGCAGTTCGCAGGGACAGCCCCAGCATTTT.

The table lists this clone with a count of one. V and J are TRBV19 and TRBJ2-2, with 9 bases lining up with TRBD1. Trimming cost V 2 bases and J 6 bases; bases outside gene matches: 10. This CDR3 is 17 amino acids long. Germline V gene lookup returns CDR1 LNHDA and CDR2 SQIVND (reference sequence). The CDR3 DNA reads as TGTGCCAGTAGTATAATCGGACAGGGGAGGTCGGCCGGGGAGCTGTTTTTT. Translating gives CASSIIGQGRSAGELFF. The full variable domain, completed using reference TRBV19 and TRBJ2-2, is DGGITQSPKYLFRKEGQNVTLSCEQNLNHDAMYWYRQDPGQGLRLIYYSQIVNDFQKGDIAEGYSVSREKKESFPLTVTSAQKNPTAFYLCASSIIGQGRSAGELFFGEGSRLTVL.

The chain combines TRBV21-1 with TRBJ1-5; the table assigns TRBD1, which was not confirmed against the DNA. TRBV21-1 is a pseudogene locus. The CDR3 length is 20 residues. The CDR3 region has the DNA TGTGCCAGCAGCAAAAAAAGGAAAGTTGGGACAGGGCCATTTCATCAGCCCCAGCATTTT. It encodes CASSKKRKVGTGPFHQPQHF.

The chain employs TRBV27 and TRBJ1-1; D is unresolved. The CDR3 loop spans 14 amino acids. Germline values: CDR1 MNHEY, CDR2 SMNVEV (reference sequence). V lost 7 bases to trimming and J lost 0 bases, with 12 bases between them. The CDR3 region is CASKPDRMNTEAFF. As DNA, the CDR3 is TGTGCCAGCAAACCGGACCGGATGAACACTGAAGCTTTCTTT.

The chain combines TRBV7-6 with TRBJ2-7, with D possibly being TRBD1 (5 bases). V lost 5 bases, J lost 3 bases, and 14 bases lay in between. Germline V CDR1 and CDR2: SGHVS, FNYEAQ. The CDR3 spans 14 residues. CDR3 residues: CASSRDSPGYEQYF. In DNA, the CDR3 is TGTGCCAGCAGCCGTGACAGCCCCGGCTACGAGCAGTACTTC.